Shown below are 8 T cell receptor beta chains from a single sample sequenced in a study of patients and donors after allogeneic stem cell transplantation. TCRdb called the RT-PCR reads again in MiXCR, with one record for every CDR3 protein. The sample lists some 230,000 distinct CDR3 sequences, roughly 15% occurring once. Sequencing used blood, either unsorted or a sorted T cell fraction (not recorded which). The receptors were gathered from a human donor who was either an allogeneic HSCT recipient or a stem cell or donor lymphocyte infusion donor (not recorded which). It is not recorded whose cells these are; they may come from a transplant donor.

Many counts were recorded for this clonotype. CDR3 amino acids: CASSPSGGIMNTEAFF. DNA of the CDR3: TGTGCCAGCAGCCCCAGCGGAGGAATTATGAACACTGAAGCTTTCTTT. The chain has TRBV7-6 and TRBJ1-1, with unresolved D. Trimming stripped 5 bases from V and 0 bases from J, with 16 bases between. CDR1 and CDR2 (germline): SGHVS, FNYEAQ. The length of the CDR3 is 16 residues.

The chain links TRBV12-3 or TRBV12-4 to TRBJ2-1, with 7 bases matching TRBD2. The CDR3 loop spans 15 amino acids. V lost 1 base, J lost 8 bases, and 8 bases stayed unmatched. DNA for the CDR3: TGTGCCAGCAGTTTAGTGGGAGGGCCCTCGGATGAGCAGTTCTTC. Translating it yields CASSLVGGPSDEQFF.

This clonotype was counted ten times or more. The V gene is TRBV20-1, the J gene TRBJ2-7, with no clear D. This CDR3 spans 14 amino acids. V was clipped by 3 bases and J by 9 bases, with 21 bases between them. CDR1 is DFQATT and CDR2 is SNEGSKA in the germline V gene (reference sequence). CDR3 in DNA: TGCAGTGCTAGTGGGGAATCGGATATTTTCAGGCAGTACTTC. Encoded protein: CSASGESDIFRQYF.

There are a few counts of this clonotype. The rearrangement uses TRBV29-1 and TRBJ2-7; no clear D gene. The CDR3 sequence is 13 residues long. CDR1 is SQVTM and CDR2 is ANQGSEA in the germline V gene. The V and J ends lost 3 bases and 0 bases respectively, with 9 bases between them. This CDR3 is CSVESGFSYEQYF. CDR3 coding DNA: TGCAGCGTTGAGTCCGGGTTCTCCTACGAGCAGTACTTC.

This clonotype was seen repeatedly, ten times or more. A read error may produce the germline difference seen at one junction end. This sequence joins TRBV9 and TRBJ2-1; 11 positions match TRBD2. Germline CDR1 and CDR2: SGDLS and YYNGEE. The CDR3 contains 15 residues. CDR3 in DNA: TGTGCCAGCAGCGTAGAGGGACTAGCGGCTAATGGGCAGTTCTTC. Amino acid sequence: CASSVEGLAANGQFF.

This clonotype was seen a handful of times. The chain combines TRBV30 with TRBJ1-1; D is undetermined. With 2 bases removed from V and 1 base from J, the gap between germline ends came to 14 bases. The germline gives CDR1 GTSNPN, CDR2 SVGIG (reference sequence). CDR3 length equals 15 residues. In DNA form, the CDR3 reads TGTGCCTGGAGTCGTTGGGGTGGGGAGAACACTGAAGCTTTCTTT. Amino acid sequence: CAWSRWGGENTEAFF.

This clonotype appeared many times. CDR3 sequence: CASSYALSAYEQYF. Here the CDR3 DNA reads TGTGCCAGCAGTTACGCGCTCTCAGCATACGAGCAGTACTTC. The chain employs TRBV6-5 and TRBJ2-7, with D uncertain. Trimming took off 2 bases at V and 4 bases at J, with 12 bases between the two ends. Germline assignment: CDR1 MNHEY and CDR2 SVGAGI. The CDR3 is made up of 14 amino acids.

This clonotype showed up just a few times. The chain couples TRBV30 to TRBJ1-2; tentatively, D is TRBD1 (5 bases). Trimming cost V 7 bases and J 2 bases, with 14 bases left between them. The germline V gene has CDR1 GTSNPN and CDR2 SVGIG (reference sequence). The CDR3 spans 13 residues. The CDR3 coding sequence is TGTGCCTTCGGGGACTACGGAAACTATGGCTACACCTTC. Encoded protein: CAFGDYGNYGYTF.